The 9 T cell receptor beta chains in this list originate from one sample, sequenced in a study of OX40 agonist ivuxolimab in advanced cancers. Profiling relied on immunoSEQ multiplex PCR, and the TCRdb table lists in-frame clones only, not all of them. The data contain more than 75,000 clones, approximately 83% of them seen just once; the ten biggest clones take up around 5.5%. The source was CD4+ or CD8+ T cells sorted from blood, collected in a trial of the OX40 agonist ivuxolimab. The receptor set was obtained from an adult with an advanced solid tumor such as melanoma, head and neck, liver or kidney cancer.

This chain uses TRBV9 with TRBJ2-2; TRBD2 aligns across 13 bases. The germline V gene encodes CDR1 SGDLS and CDR2 YYNGEE. The CDR3 runs to 18 residues. V lost 2 bases and J lost 2; bases outside the gene matches: 6. CDR3 amino acids: CASSVRGLAGLNTGELFF. CDR3 DNA: TGTGCCAGCAGCGTTAGGGGACTAGCGGGGCTAAACACCGGGGAGCTGTTTTTT.

This chain uses TRBV14 with TRBJ2-1, with a possible D match to TRBD1 (5 bases). This CDR3 has 15 residues. CDR1 is SGHDN, CDR2 FVKESK, per germline. The V and J ends lost 1 base and 8 bases respectively, with 15 bases between them. The CDR3 spells CASSQVSGQGDEQFF. The CDR3 DNA reads TGTGCCAGCAGCCAAGTCAGTGGCCAGGGCGATGAGCAGTTCTTC.

The chain uses TRBV28 and TRBJ2-3; D not certain. Germline V gives CDR1 MDHEN, CDR2 SYDVKM. The CDR3 has 15 residues. Trimming pared 5 bases from V and 5 bases from J, leaving 17 bases between. The CDR3 sequence: CASSVGPIRQDTQYF. In nucleotides, the CDR3 is TGTGCCAGCAGTGTTGGCCCCATCAGGCAAGATACGCAGTATTTT.

The rearrangement uses TRBV7-3 and TRBJ2-7; D uncertain. V lost 1 base to trimming and J lost 2 bases, with 6 bases between them. CDR1 SGHTA and CDR2 FQGTGA come from the germline V gene. The CDR3 spans 13 residues. This CDR3 is CASSLNGAYEQYF. CDR3 DNA sequence: TGTGCCAGCAGCTTAAATGGGGCCTACGAGCAGTACTTC.

The chain combines TRBV2 with TRBJ2-1, with D maybe TRBD2 (7 bases). This CDR3 contains 11 residues. Trimming took 8 bases from V and 8 from J, leaving 10 bases between them. Germline V gene sequence: CDR1 SNHLY, CDR2 FYNNEI. The CDR3 DNA sequence: TGTGCCAGCGGGGGGGGCTATGAGCAGTTCTTC. This gives the protein CASGGGYEQFF.

V and J are TRBV29-1 and TRBJ2-2; D may be TRBD1 (6 bases). CDR1 is SQVTM, CDR2 ANQGSEA, per germline. The CDR3 extends over 13 amino acids. V shed 8 bases and J shed 2 bases, with 12 bases lying between them. CDR3 nucleotide sequence: TGCAGCTCCTGGGGACAAAACACCGGGGAGCTGTTTTTT. It is translated as CSSWGQNTGELFF.

This rearrangement joins TRBV19 to TRBJ2-1, with D unresolved. Trimming took 5 bases from V and 0 from J, leaving 11 bases between them. The CDR3 is made up of 15 amino acids. In germline, CDR1 is LNHDA, CDR2 SQIVND (reference sequence). The CDR3 nucleotides read TGTGCCAGTAGTCCCACAAGCTACTCCTACAATGAGCAGTTCTTC. Amino acids: CASSPTSYSYNEQFF.

The chain employs TRBV18 and TRBJ2-5, with 8 nucleotides matching TRBD1. The V gene end was trimmed by 3 bases and the J gene end by 3 bases; junction bases not matched to a gene: 18. This CDR3 region has 19 residues. Germline CDR1 KGHSH, CDR2 LQKENI. The CDR3 loop is CASSPNRHGQGVGEETQYF. In DNA form, the CDR3 reads TGTGCCAGCTCACCCAATCGTCACGGACAGGGTGTGGGCGAAGAGACCCAGTACTTC.

The chain recombines TRBV9 with TRBJ2-3; TRBD2 aligns across 10 bases. This CDR3 is 15 amino acids long. V shed 4 bases and J 2 bases; nucleotides not matched to a gene: 4. Per the germline V gene, CDR1 is SGDLS and CDR2 is YYNGEE. The DNA of the CDR3 is TGTGCCAGCAGCCAGACTAGCGGGTACACAGATACGCAGTATTTT. Its protein product is CASSQTSGYTDTQYF.